This entry lists 16 T cell receptor beta chains sequenced from one sample in a study of T cells in narcolepsy. Assay: immunoSEQ multiplex PCR; the TCRdb copy retains only in-frame clones and omits some. The sample contains 34,000 or so clones, around 79% of which appear only once. The sample taken for sequencing was memory (CD45RA-) CD4+ T cells from blood. The source is a human donor in good health.

In this sample, this clone turned up once. The chain carries TRBV15 and TRBJ2-3, with 13 bases lining up with TRBD2. Per germline, CDR1 LNHNV and CDR2 YYDKDF (reference sequence). The CDR3 spans 19 residues. Trimming took 3 bases from V and 0 from J; bases not matched to a gene: 9. CDR3 in DNA: TGTGCCACCAGCAGGTCCGGGACTAGCGGGACGAGGAGCACAGATACGCAGTATTTT. Amino acid sequence: CATSRSGTSGTRSTDTQYF.

By share, this clone ranks as medium-sized. V gene TRBV20-1 combines with J gene TRBJ2-1; 7 bases match TRBD1. CDR1 is DFQATT, CDR2 SNEGSKA, per germline (reference sequence). This CDR3 is built from 11 residues. J was trimmed by 8 bases and V by 4 bases; bases with no gene match: 2. DNA of the CDR3: TGCAGTGCTATGACAGGGCATGAGCAGTTCTTC. As protein: CSAMTGHEQFF.

This clone was detected only a few times. The chain carries TRBV5-1 and TRBJ1-2; 8 nucleotides align to TRBD1. Trimming took 1 base from V and 8 from J; bases not matched to a gene: 10. The germline CDR1 and CDR2 sequences are SGHRS and YFSETQ. This CDR3 comprises 15 residues. The chain's CDR3 is CASSLSQQGVDGYTF. The CDR3 DNA is TGCGCCAGCAGCTTGTCACAACAGGGGGTTGACGGCTACACCTTC.

This clone occurred a few times. Here the CDR3 DNA reads TGTGCCAGCAGTGAACTCGGCCTAGAGGGCCACAATGAGCAGTTCTTC. It codes for CASSELGLEGHNEQFF. This sequence joins TRBV6-1 and TRBJ2-1, with D possibly matching TRBD2 (5 bases). The V and J ends lost 2 bases and 5 bases respectively, with 16 bases between them. The V gene's germline CDR1 is MNHNS and CDR2 SASEGT. The length of the CDR3 is 16 residues.

The chain couples TRBV2 to TRBJ1-3, with D hard to call. The ends were cut back, 3 bases at V and 4 bases at J, with 10 bases in the middle. Germline CDR1 SNHLY, CDR2 FYNNEI. The CDR3 contains 14 residues. The CDR3 spells CASSDRDDGNTIYF. CDR3 bases: TGTGCCAGCAGTGATCGGGATGACGGAAACACCATATATTTT.

This chain connects TRBV5-1 to TRBJ1-6, with D possibly matching TRBD1 (6 bases). Trimming took off 0 bases at V and 6 bases at J, with 10 bases between the two ends. This CDR3 contains 15 residues. CDR1 SGHRS and CDR2 YFSETQ come from the germline V gene. CDR3 in amino acids: CASSLAARGNSPLHF. CDR3 in DNA: TGCGCCAGCAGCTTGGCAGCCAGGGGTAATTCACCCCTCCACTTT.

This chain joins TRBV7-2 and TRBJ2-5, with D possibly TRBD2 on 6 matching bases. The germline V gene has CDR1 SGHTA and CDR2 FQGNSA. The V end was cut by 0 bases, the J end by 5 bases, with 7 bases between. CDR3 length: 13 residues. This CDR3 reads CASSLAEGETQYF. CDR3 coding DNA: TGTGCCAGCAGCTTAGCGGAGGGGGAGACCCAGTACTTC.

V is TRBV5-1 and J is TRBJ2-3, with D unresolved. The germline CDR1 and CDR2 sequences are SGHRS and YFSETQ. The CDR3 contains 16 residues. Trimming left V 0 bases short and J 2 bases short, with 13 bases between. In DNA, the CDR3 is TGCGCCAGCAGCTTGGAGCGACGAGGCCCCACAGATACGCAGTATTTT. This encodes CASSLERRGPTDTQYF.

This chain uses TRBV5-1 with TRBJ2-1; 11 positions match TRBD2. CDR1 is SGHRS and CDR2 is YFSETQ in the germline V gene. The ends lost 3 bases at V and 4 bases at J; junction bases unmatched: 3. The CDR3 extends over 15 amino acids. The CDR3 DNA reads TGCGCCAGCAGCTCACTAGCGGGGGCGTACAATGAGCAGTTCTTC. It yields the protein CASSSLAGAYNEQFF. The full variable domain, with the rest looked up from reference TRBV5-1 and TRBJ2-1, is KAGVTQTPRYLIKTRGQQVTLSCSPISGHRSVSWYQQTPGQGLQFLFEYFSETQRNKGNFPGRFSGRQFSNSRSEMNVSTLELGDSALYLCASSSLAGAYNEQFFGPGTRLTVL.

The CDR3 sequence is CASSMGVTYEQYF. The CDR3 nucleotides read TGTGCCAGTAGTATGGGGGTTACCTACGAGCAGTACTTC. The chain links TRBV19 to TRBJ2-7; D may correspond to TRBD1 or TRBD2 (5 bases each). Trimming took 3 bases from V and 2 from J, leaving 8 bases between them. This CDR3 region has 13 residues. Germline V gene lookup returns CDR1 LNHDA and CDR2 SQIVND (reference sequence).

Concerning this clone: This likely comes from a read error, as the CDR3 has no conserved phenylalanine or tryptophan at its end. The DNA is omitted, as the CDR3 cannot be located on it reliably, and the CDR3 follows TCRdb's listing. J is TRBJ1-2 and V is TRBV21-1; TRBD1 was called by the table and not checked on the DNA. TRBV21-1 corresponds to a pseudogene. The CDR3 comprises 15 residues, both ends counted. CDR3 sequence reads: CASSKVQLAFFGTPI.

The rearrangement links TRBV6-6 to TRBJ2-7; TRBD1 agrees at 9 bases. Trimming removed 5 bases from V and 0 bases from J; junction bases left unmatched: 5. This CDR3 contains 15 residues. Germline V gene lookup returns CDR1 MNHNY and CDR2 SVGAGI (reference sequence). The CDR3 DNA sequence: TGTGCCAGCAGTCCGGGACAGGGCTTCTCCTACGAGCAGTACTTC. It is translated as CASSPGQGFSYEQYF.

This clone was seen more than once but under ten times. The chain employs TRBV5-1 and TRBJ1-1; D is unclear. Per the germline V gene, CDR1 is SGHRS and CDR2 is YFSETQ. V was trimmed by 0 bases and J by 7 bases, leaving 13 bases between them. The CDR3 totals 14 residues. CDR3 amino acids: CASSLDNVADEAFF. CDR3 DNA: TGCGCCAGCAGCTTGGATAATGTGGCAGATGAAGCTTTCTTT. Drawing the rest from reference TRBV5-1 and TRBJ1-1, the complete variable domain is KAGVTQTPRYLIKTRGQQVTLSCSPISGHRSVSWYQQTPGQGLQFLFEYFSETQRNKGNFPGRFSGRQFSNSRSEMNVSTLELGDSALYLCASSLDNVADEAFFGQGTRLTVV.

The chain combines TRBV5-1 with TRBJ2-1; D perhaps matches TRBD2 (6 bases). From germline, CDR1 is SGHRS and CDR2 YFSETQ. V lost 0 bases, J lost 5 bases, and 18 bases lay in between. CDR3 length: 17 amino acids. This CDR3 is CASSLVGPGSSNNEQFF. The CDR3 coding sequence is TGCGCCAGCAGCTTGGTAGGTCCCGGGAGTTCCAACAATGAGCAGTTCTTC.

The V gene is TRBV5-1, the J gene TRBJ2-1, with D tentatively TRBD2 (6 bases). The CDR3 is 12 amino acids. Germline CDR1 reads SGHRS; CDR2 reads YFSETQ. Between the trimmed V and J ends, which lost 5 bases and 7 bases, there was a span of 10 bases. The chain's CDR3 is CASRGGGNEQFF. The CDR3 DNA follows: TGCGCCAGCAGAGGTGGGGGGAATGAGCAGTTCTTC.

This clone was detected once. The rearrangement joins TRBV4-1 to TRBJ2-1; TRBD2 aligns across 14 bases. The CDR3 is made up of 16 amino acids. In germline, CDR1 is MGHRA, CDR2 YSYEKL. J gave up 9 bases and V 3 bases, and 7 bases lay outside the gene matches. The CDR3 nucleotides are TGCGCCAGCAGCCAGGAAGGACTAGCGGGAGGAGGTGAGCAGTTCTTC. Translated: CASSQEGLAGGGEQFF.